This TCR beta chain emerged from a study of T cells in Graves' hyperthyroidism and ophthalmopathy (dated by TCRdb to about 2019). Describing the broader study: Peripheral blood was sampled at the time of initial diagnosis, prior to any treatment. To identify TCR V-J signatures that set the groups apart, the researchers used a discovery cohort of 100 patients, made up of roughly 45 with Graves' ophthalmopathy and approximately 57 with stable Graves' hyperthyroidism. Prospective prediction of ophthalmopathy was tested in an independent validation cohort consisting of fewer than 20 hyperthyroidism patients and approximately 16 patients who later progressed to ophthalmopathy. The 100 or so discovery patients were randomly split 7:3 into training and test sets. In more than five Graves' hyperthyroidism patients, the study also compared T-cell repertoires from thyroid tissue with T-cell repertoires from blood. After blood sampling, hyperthyroidism patients were treated with methimazole at a starting dose of 30 mg daily, and ophthalmopathy patients were treated with high-dose intravenous methylprednisolone. TCR Vbeta CDR3 sequencing of some 140 peripheral blood samples (over 40 ophthalmopathy, 75 to 85 hyperthyroidism and approximately 17 progressor patients) is reported in the paper. General conclusions and limits of the study: No statistical method was used to fix the sample size in advance, and group allocation was not hidden from the investigators. Ophthalmopathy was separated from stable hyperthyroidism by a 13 V-J signature model, with about 86% sensitivity and about 81% specificity obtained in cross-validation and 80%/75% obtained in testing. Most expanded thyroid clonotypes (frequency above 0.001) were also detected in blood, a finding suggesting that blood repertoires may reflect thyroid immune responses. In validation, the model predicted progression to ophthalmopathy a median of around six months before onset, with roughly 70% sensitivity and more than 72% specificity.

Between the V and J ends, shortened by 0 bases and 3 bases respectively, the junction contains 11 bases. CDR1 and CDR2, looked up from the germline V gene (reference sequence), are LGHDT and YNNKEL. The CDR3 runs 15 amino acids, cysteine and phenylalanine included. Only the CDR3 DNA is retained, 45 bases long and in frame from the first base. TCR beta CDR3 regions were amplified from RNA transcripts. The TCR CDR3 was subjected to a first round of RT-PCR using the HTBI primer set and the Qiagen OneStep RT-PCR kit. The libraries were constructed in a second round of multiplex PCR and then size-selected and purified. Libraries were sequenced paired-end with 100 bp reads on an Illumina HiSeq2000. The authors' analysis ran thus. Raw data were processed with SOAPnuke, discarding reads with adapters, uncalled bases, mean Phred below 15, or no exact constant-primer or identifier match. COPE v1.2.5 was used to merge high-quality paired reads, and clonotypes were defined as unique nucleotide sequences. MiTCR v1.1 was used to align the clonotypes against IMGT TRBV, TRBD and TRBJ reference segments. The analysis included only V-J combinations with a frequency above 0.0001, which together covered around 99% of the repertoires. A TCS score was defined as the ratio between F50 (clonal expansion) and ExV (chaos), using BLOSUM62-based TCRdist between CDR3 peptides within each V-J. Welch's t-statistics and random forest reduced approximately 520 V-J features to 13, which were used in a naive Bayes classifier (R e1071). The raw public reads went through TCRdb reprocessing: fastp at Q25, MiXCR clone calling, in-frame beta chains kept. Every CDR3 protein is listed once, alongside the most common genes and DNA of its rows. V and J calls and clone size were set by TCRdb, not the authors. Counted in this sample were hundreds of thousands of distinct CDR3 sequences; roughly 15% of them appeared once. The biggest ten clones account for roughly 35% of the sample.

This clonotype showed up many times. The antigen it binds to is not known. No clone much larger than this one lies a single base away; base qualities are absent. Ophthalmopathy patients had moderately to severely active disease, Clinical Activity Score of at least 3, NOSPECS grade of at least 4, and duration under 3 months. Patients with uncontrolled infections, other autoimmune diseases, pregnancy or lactation were excluded. Diagnoses relied on clinical symptoms, serum thyroxine and TRAb, thyroid ultrasound and orbital computed tomography. PBMCs were separated from roughly 9.3 ml of fresh peripheral blood using Ficoll-Paque density gradient centrifugation. Trizol reagent was used to extract total RNA, and RNA quality was then checked on an Agilent 2100 Bioanalyzer.

The sample consisted of blood. This sequence was found in a woman between 35 and 50 years old with Graves' ophthalmopathy. The chain is encoded by TRBV3-1 joined to TRBJ2-5; TRBD1 could be the D gene, as 6 bases match. CDR3 sequence: CASSQDPDRKETQYF. At the DNA level, the sequence is TGTGCCAGCAGCCAAGACCCAGACAGGAAAGAGACCCAGTACTTC.